This T cell receptor beta chain is drawn from a study of monozygotic twins with cystic fibrosis. V was clipped by 5 bases and J by 4 bases, with 13 bases between them. The V gene's germline CDR1 is SGHAT and CDR2 FQDESV (reference sequence). CDR3 length: 14 residues. Only a few counts were recorded for this clone. The target antigen is unknown. Here immunoSEQ multiplex PCR was the method, and the copy in TCRdb shows in-frame clones only, minus some. The sample includes 29,000 or so clones, around four fifths of them seen just once. Whole-study findings and limits: Clonality was generally low (median around 0.01), higher in the most severe patients. Shared CDR3 numbers were not associated with age, concordance or severity. Monozygotic CF twins shared more identical nucleotide clonotypes than unrelated patients.

The source of this sequence is a girl aged 2 to 10 with cystic fibrosis. Input material: blood. The chain carries TRBV11-1 and TRBJ2-3, with unresolved D. This CDR3 is CASSPTYGSDTQYF. CDR3 nucleotide sequence: TGTGCCAGCAGCCCCACTTACGGTTCAGATACGCAGTATTTT.